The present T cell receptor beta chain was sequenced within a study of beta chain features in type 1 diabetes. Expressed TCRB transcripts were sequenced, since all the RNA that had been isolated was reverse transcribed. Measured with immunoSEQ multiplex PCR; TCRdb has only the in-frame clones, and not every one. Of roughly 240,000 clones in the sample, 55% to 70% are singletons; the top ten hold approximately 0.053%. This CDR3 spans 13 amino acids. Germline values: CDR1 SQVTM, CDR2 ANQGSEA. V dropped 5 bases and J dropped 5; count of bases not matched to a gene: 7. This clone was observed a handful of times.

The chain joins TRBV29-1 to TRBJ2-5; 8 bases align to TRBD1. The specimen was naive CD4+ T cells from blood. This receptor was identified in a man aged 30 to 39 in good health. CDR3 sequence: CSVQTGDWETQYF. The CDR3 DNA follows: TGCAGCGTTCAGACAGGGGATTGGGAGACCCAGTACTTC.